This T cell receptor beta chain is drawn from a study of T-cell memory formation after mild COVID-19. The CDR3 is made up of 17 amino acids. Germline CDR1 and CDR2: SNHLY and FYNNEI. Losses at the gene ends were 5 bases for V and 5 bases for J; bases not matched to a gene: 16. Each CDR3 protein is one row after TCRdb ran MiXCR on the 5' RACE reads. The repertoire holds 150,000 to 200,000 distinct CDR3 sequences, with about a fifth as singletons. The genes are TRBV2 and TRBJ2-3; 7 bases match TRBD1. Sequenced: PBMCs or a T cell subset sorted from them (not recorded which). This TCR was recovered from an adult woman who had mild COVID-19 (a few samples of this study predate the infection). Cell type and time point are not known. This chain's CDR3 is CASSSTPDRAVQDTQYF. CDR3 sequence (DNA): TGTGCCAGCAGTTCGACACCTGACAGGGCCGTACAAGATACGCAGTATTTT. Full variable domain (remainder filled in from reference TRBV2 and TRBJ2-3): EPEVTQTPSHQVTQMGQEVILRCVPISNHLYFYWYRQILGQKVEFLVSFYNNEISEKSEIFDDQFSVERPDGSNFTLKIRSTKLEDSAMYFCASSSTPDRAVQDTQYFGPGTRLTVL.